This T cell receptor beta chain originates from a study of T cells in Graves' hyperthyroidism and ophthalmopathy. The TCR beta CDR3 regions underwent amplification using RNA transcripts as the source. The primer set for the first-round RT-PCR of the TCR CDR3 was HTBI. A single record per CDR3 protein comes from TCRdb applying MiXCR to the multiplex PCR reads. The table shows about 500,000 distinct CDR3 sequences, with roughly 14% occurring only once. Absent ophthalmopathy progression within 18 months defined stable Graves' hyperthyroidism. Subjects aged 18 to 65 presented with newly diagnosed hyperthyroidism of less than 2 months' duration. Reasons for excluding patients were uncontrolled infection, other autoimmune disease, pregnancy or lactation. Diagnosing involved the use of clinical symptoms, serum thyroxine and TRAb, thyroid ultrasound and orbital computed tomography. Looked up from germline, CDR1 is DFQATT and CDR2 is SNEGSKA (reference sequence). The CDR3 contains 16 residues. Deletions cut 0 bases from V and 5 bases from J, with 17 bases between.

Sequencing was done on a sample of blood. The receptor was isolated from a woman under 30 with Graves' hyperthyroidism. V usage is TRBV20-1 and J usage is TRBJ2-1; possibly TRBD1 or TRBD2 for D (5 bases each). CDR3 in amino acids: CSARDWGSKGNNEQFF. DNA of the CDR3: TGCAGTGCTAGAGATTGGGGGTCCAAAGGGAACAATGAGCAGTTCTTC.